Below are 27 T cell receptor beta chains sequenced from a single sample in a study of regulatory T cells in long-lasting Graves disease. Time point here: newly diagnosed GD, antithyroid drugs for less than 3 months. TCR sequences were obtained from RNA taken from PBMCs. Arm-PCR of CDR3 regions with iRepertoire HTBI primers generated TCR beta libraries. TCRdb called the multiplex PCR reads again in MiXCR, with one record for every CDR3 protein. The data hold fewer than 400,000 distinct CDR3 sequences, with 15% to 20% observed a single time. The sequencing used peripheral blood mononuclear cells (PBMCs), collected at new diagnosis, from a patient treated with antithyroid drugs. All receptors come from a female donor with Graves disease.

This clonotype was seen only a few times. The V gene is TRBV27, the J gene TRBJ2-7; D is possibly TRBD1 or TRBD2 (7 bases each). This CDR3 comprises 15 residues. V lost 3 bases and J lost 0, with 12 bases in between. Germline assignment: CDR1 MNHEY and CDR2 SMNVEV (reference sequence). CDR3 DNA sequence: TGTGCCAGCAGTTTCCAGGGGGGGGTCTCCTACGAGCAGTACTTC. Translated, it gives CASSFQGGVSYEQYF.

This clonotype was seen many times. CDR3 sequence: CSVGEGQGASQPQHF. In nucleotides, the CDR3 is TGCAGTGTTGGGGAGGGACAGGGGGCGAGTCAGCCCCAGCATTTT. This chain connects TRBV20-1 to TRBJ1-5; TRBD1 matches 12 bases. CDR3 length equals 15 residues. V was pared by 7 bases and J by 6 bases, with 10 bases of the junction left unmatched. Germline V gene sequence: CDR1 DFQATT, CDR2 SNEGSKA (reference sequence).

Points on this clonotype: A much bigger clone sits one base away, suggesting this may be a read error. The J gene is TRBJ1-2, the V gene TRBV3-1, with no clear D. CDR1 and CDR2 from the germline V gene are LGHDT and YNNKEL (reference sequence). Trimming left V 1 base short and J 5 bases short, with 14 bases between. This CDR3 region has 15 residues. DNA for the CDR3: TGTGCCAGCAGCCAAGGTAGGTTGTCGACTTATGGCTACACCTTC. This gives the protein CASSQGRLSTYGYTF.

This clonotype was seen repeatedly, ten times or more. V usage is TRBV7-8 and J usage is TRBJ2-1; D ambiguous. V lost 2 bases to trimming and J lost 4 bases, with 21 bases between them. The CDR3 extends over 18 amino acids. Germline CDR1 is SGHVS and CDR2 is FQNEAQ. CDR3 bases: TGTGCCAGCAGCTTATTCCCCGGGTCGGCCGGCCAATACAATGAGCAGTTCTTC. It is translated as CASSLFPGSAGQYNEQFF.

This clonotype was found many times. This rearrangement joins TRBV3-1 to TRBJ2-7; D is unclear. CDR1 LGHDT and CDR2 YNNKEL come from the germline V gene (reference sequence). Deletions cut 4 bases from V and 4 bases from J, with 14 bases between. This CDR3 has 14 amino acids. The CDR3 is CASSRAPNGYEQYF. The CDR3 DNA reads TGTGCCAGCAGCCGGGCCCCTAACGGTTACGAGCAGTACTTC.

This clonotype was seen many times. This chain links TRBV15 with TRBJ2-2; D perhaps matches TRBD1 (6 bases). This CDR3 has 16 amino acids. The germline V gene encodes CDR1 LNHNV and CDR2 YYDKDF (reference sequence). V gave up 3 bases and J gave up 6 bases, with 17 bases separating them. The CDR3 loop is CATSRTSRGGAGELFF. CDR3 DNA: TGTGCCACCAGCAGGACTTCCAGGGGTGGGGCCGGGGAGCTGTTTTTT.

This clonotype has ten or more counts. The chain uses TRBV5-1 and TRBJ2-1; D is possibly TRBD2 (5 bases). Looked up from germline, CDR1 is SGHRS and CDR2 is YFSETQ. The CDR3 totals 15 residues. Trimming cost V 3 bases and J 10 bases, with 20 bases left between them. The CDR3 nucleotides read TGCGCCAGCAGCTCGGACTCCTCGAAAGGTCGAGAGCAGTTCTTC. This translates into CASSSDSSKGREQFF.

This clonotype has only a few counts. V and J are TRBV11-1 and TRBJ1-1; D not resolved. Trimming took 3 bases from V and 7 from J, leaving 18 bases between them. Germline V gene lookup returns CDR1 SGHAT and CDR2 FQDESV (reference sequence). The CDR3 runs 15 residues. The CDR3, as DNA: TGTGCCAGCAGCTTTCGGACCGCGGGGTACAATGAAGCTTTCTTT. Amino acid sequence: CASSFRTAGYNEAFF.

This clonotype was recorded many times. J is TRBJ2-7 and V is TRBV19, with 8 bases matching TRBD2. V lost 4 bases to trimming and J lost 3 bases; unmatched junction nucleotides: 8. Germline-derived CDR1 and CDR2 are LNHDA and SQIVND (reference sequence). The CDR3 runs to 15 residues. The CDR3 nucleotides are TGTGCCAGTAGTACCTCCGGGACTAGTAGCTACGAGCAGTACTTC. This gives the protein CASSTSGTSSYEQYF.

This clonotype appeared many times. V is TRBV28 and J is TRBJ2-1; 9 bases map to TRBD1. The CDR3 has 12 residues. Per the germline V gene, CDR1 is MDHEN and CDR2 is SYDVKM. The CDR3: CSGGTGINEQFF. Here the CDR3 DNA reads TGTTCCGGGGGGACAGGGATAAATGAGCAGTTCTTC.

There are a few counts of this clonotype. This CDR3 reads CASSSDNMNTEAFF. The CDR3 DNA reads as TGTGCCAGCAGTTCGGACAACATGAACACTGAAGCTTTCTTT. This sequence joins TRBV6-5 and TRBJ1-1, with D perhaps TRBD1 (5 bases). Trimming stripped 4 bases from V and 0 bases from J, with 9 bases between. This CDR3 has 14 residues. Germline CDR1 reads MNHEY; CDR2 reads SVGAGI.

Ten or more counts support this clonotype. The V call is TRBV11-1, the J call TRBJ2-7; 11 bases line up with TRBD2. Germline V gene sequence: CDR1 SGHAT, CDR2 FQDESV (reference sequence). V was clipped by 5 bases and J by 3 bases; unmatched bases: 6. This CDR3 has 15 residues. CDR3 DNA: TGTGCCAGCAGCCAAACTAGCGGGAGTTACTACGAGCAGTACTTC. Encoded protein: CASSQTSGSYYEQYF.

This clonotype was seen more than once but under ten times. The CDR3 DNA sequence: TGTGCCAGCAGGCCCCCTGACGGGAATGAGCAGTTCTTC. It is translated as CASRPPDGNEQFF. This rearrangement joins TRBV9 to TRBJ2-1; D call uncertain. This CDR3 comprises 13 residues. The germline CDR1 and CDR2 sequences are SGDLS and YYNGEE. V lost 5 bases, J lost 7 bases, and 13 bases lay in between.

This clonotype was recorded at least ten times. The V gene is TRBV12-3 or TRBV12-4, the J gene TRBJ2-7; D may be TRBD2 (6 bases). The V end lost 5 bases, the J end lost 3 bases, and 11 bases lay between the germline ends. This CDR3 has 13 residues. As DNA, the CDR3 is TGTGCCAGCAGTCCTGGGACTTACTACGAGCAGTACTTC. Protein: CASSPGTYYEQYF.

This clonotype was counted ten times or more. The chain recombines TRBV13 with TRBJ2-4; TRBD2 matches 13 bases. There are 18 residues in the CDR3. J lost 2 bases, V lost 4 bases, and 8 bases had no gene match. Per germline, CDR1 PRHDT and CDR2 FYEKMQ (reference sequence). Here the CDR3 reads CASSYGLAGDLSKNIQYF. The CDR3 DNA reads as TGTGCCAGCAGCTACGGACTAGCGGGAGATCTATCCAAAAACATTCAGTACTTC.

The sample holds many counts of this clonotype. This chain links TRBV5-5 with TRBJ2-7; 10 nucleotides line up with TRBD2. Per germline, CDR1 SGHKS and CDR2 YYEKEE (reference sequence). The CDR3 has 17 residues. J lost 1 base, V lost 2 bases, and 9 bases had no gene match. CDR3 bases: TGTGCCAGCAGCTTTGTCGCTAGCGGGAGTACATCCTACGAGCAGTACTTC. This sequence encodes CASSFVASGSTSYEQYF.

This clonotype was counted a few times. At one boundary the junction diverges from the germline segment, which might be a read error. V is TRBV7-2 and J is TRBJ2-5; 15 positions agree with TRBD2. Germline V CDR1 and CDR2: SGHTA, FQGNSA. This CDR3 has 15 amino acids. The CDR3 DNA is TGTGCCAGCAGCTTATATGGACTAGCGGGAGGGCCTGGGCTCTTC. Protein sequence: CASSLYGLAGGPGLF.

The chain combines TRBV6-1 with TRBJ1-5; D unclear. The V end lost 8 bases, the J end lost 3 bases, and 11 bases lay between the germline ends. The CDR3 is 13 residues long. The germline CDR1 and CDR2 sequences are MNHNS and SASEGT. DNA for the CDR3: TGTGCCAGCGGGCCGTTGGCCAATCAGCCCCAGCATTTT. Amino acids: CASGPLANQPQHF.

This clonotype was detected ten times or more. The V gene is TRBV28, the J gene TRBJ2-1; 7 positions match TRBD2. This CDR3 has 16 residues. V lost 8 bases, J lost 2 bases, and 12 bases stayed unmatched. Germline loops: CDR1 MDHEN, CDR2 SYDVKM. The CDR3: CASEWGAGPPYNEQFF. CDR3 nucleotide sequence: TGTGCCAGCGAATGGGGAGCGGGACCCCCCTACAATGAGCAGTTCTTC.

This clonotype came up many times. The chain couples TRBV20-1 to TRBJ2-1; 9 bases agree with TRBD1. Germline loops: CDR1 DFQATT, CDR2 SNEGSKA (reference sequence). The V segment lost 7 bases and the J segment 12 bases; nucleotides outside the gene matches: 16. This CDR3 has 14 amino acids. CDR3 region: CSVEKGTGNLGQFF. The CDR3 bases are TGCAGTGTTGAAAAGGGGACAGGGAACCTTGGGCAGTTCTTC.

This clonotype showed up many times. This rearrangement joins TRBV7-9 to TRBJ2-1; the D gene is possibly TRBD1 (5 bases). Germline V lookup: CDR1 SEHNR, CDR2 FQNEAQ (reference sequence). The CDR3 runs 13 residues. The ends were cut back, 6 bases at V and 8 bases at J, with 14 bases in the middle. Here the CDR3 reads CASSMIGEDEQFF. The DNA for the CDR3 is TGTGCCAGCAGTATGATAGGGGAAGATGAGCAGTTCTTC.

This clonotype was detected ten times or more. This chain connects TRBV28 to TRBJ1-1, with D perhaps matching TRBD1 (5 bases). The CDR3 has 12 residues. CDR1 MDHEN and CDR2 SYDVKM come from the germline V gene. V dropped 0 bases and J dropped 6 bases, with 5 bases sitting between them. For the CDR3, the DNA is TGTGCCAGCAGTTTATGGACAGCTGAAGCTTTCTTT. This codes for CASSLWTAEAFF.

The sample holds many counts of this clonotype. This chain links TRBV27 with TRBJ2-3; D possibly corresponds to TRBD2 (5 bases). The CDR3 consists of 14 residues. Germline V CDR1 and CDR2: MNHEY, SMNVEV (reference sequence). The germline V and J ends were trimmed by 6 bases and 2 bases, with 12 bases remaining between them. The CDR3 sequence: CASRLDFSTDTQYF. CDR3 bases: TGTGCCAGCAGATTGGACTTCTCCACAGATACGCAGTATTTT.

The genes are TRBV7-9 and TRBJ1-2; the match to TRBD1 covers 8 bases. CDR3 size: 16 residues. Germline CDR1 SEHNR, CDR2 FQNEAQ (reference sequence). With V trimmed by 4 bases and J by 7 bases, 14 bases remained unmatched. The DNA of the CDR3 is TGTGCCAGCAGCTCGCCCCGGGACAGGAGTTCGGGTGGCTACACCTTC. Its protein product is CASSSPRDRSSGGYTF.

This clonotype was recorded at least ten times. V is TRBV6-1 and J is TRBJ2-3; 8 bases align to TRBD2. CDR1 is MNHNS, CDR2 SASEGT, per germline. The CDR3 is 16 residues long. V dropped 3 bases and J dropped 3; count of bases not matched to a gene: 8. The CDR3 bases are TGTGCCAGCAGTGATGAAGCGGGAGAGGGGACAGATACGCAGTATTTT. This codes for CASSDEAGEGTDTQYF.

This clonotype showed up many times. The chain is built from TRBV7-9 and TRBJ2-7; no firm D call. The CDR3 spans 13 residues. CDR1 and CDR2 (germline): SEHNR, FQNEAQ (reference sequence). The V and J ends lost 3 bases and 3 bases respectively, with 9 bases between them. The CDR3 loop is CASSFVSGYEQYF. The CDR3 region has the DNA TGTGCCAGCAGCTTCGTTTCGGGCTACGAGCAGTACTTC.

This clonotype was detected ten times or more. The chain's CDR3 is CASKFGTSGYTYNEQFF. In nucleotides, the CDR3 is TGTGCCAGCAAATTTGGGACTAGCGGGTATACCTACAATGAGCAGTTCTTC. The gene calls are TRBV12-3 or TRBV12-4 and TRBJ2-1, with 12 bases identical to TRBD2. This CDR3 has 17 residues. The ends lost 7 bases at V and 2 bases at J; junction bases unmatched: 9.